This T cell receptor beta chain derives from a study of shared clonotypes between healthy human individuals. Study as a whole: Donor ages ranged 18 to 49 years: a couple of women, a few men.

Broader study findings: Generation probabilities of non-shared clonotypes were lower (relative to those shared by all four donors). Estimated richness was generally greater in naive than memory subsets.

The V and J ends lost 4 bases and 6 bases respectively, with 11 bases between them. The CDR3 has 13 residues. Germline V CDR1 and CDR2: SGHDT, YYEEEE. In this sample, this clone turned up a few times. The antigen remains undetermined. An assay was performed, and its level was deep. The protocol was immunoSEQ multiplex PCR, while the TCRdb copy is restricted to in-frame clones and leaves out a portion. The sample has about 1.1 million clones; more than 75% are singletons. This TCR was recovered from a man between 18 and 29 years old in good health. Some clones in this sample may be carry-over from other donors' samples. Sequenced material: memory CD4+ T cells from PBMCs. The subset denotes: CD45RA-negative fraction. The V call is TRBV5-6, the J call TRBJ2-1; weak D call: TRBD2 (6 bases). Written as DNA, the CDR3 is TGTGCCAGCAGCAAACTAGCAGGCAATGAGCAGTTCTTC. Translated, it gives CASSKLAGNEQFF.